Listed below are T cell receptor beta chains from one sample, sequenced in a study of identical twins. TCRdb called the 5' RACE reads again in MiXCR, with one record for every CDR3 protein. The sample yields 500,000 to 600,000 distinct CDR3 sequences, approximately 22% seen once. These data were also filed under a second study, of T cells expressing NK-cell markers.

The sample taken for sequencing was CD4+ T cells sorted from blood. The receptors originated from a woman aged 18 to 35 in good health. Both conserved end residues are part of each CDR3. D genes are given only for firm matches. Not every row has a clone size; where given, it reads once, few, many or a size class.

V	size	J	D	DNA	CDR3
TRBV4-3	NA	TRBJ1-1	TRBD1	TGCGCCAGCAGTCATCCGGGACAGGTCGTCACTGAAGCTTTCTTT	CASSHPGQVVTEAFF
TRBV7-2	once	TRBJ2-2	TRBD2	TGTGCCAGCAGCCCGTGGGGGGCGGGAGGGAACACCGGGGAGCTGTTTTTT	CASSPWGAGGNTGELFF
TRBV5-1	once	TRBJ2-7	NA	TGCGCCAGCAGCTCAACCGGGACGTACTCCTACGAGCAGTACTTC	CASSSTGTYSYEQYF
TRBV5-1	few	TRBJ1-5	TRBD1	TGCGCCACCAGACAGGGGCCCAATCAGCCCCAGCATTTT	CATRQGPNQPQHF
TRBV6-5	NA	TRBJ2-7	TRBD1	TGTGCCAGCAGTTACGCCACAGGGGCCCACGAGCAGTACTTC	CASSYATGAHEQYF
TRBV20-1	few	TRBJ2-7	NA	TGCAGTGCTAGAGATGTAAGGAACTACGAGCAGTACTTC	CSARDVRNYEQYF
TRBV20-1	NA	TRBJ2-7	NA	TGCAGTGCTAGTGTGAGGGAGCGAAACTACGAGCAGTACTTC	CSASVRERNYEQYF
TRBV6-1	NA	TRBJ2-4	NA	TGTGCCAGCAGTGAAGGGAGGGTTTTGGCCATTCAGTACTTC	CASSEGRVLAIQYF
TRBV5-1	few	TRBJ2-3	NA	TGCGCCAGCAGCTTGGGGTCAAGAAGCACAGATACGCAGTATTTT	CASSLGSRSTDTQYF
TRBV20-1	many	TRBJ1-1	NA	TGCAGTGCTAGGGAGGGCACGACTGAAGCTTTCTTT	CSAREGTTEAFF
TRBV18	few	TRBJ2-3	TRBD2	TGTGCCAGCTCGCGTCAAGGAGCGGGGGCTTCCACAGATACGCAGTATTTT	CASSRQGAGASTDTQYF
TRBV27	NA	TRBJ2-7	TRBD1	TGTGCCAGCAGTACAATAGGACAGGGTTACTACGAGCAGTACTTC	CASSTIGQGYYEQYF
TRBV5-1	many	TRBJ2-1	NA	TGCGCCAGCAGCCTTGATCCGGCCTCCTACAATGAGCAGTTCTTC	CASSLDPASYNEQFF
TRBV7-2	few	TRBJ1-5	NA	TGTGCCAGCAGCTTAGTAGCGGGCAATCAGCCCCAGCATTTT	CASSLVAGNQPQHF
TRBV12-3/TRBV12-4	few	TRBJ2-1	TRBD2	TGTGCCAGCAGTCGTCTAGCGGGGGGGACCGACAATGAGCAGTTCTTC	CASSRLAGGTDNEQFF
TRBV20-1	NA	TRBJ2-1	NA	TGCAGTGCCCAGAGTGGGAATTACAATGAGCAGTTCTTC	CSAQSGNYNEQFF
TRBV20-1	few	TRBJ2-5	TRBD2	TGCAGTGCTCGAAAGCCTAGCGGCGAGACCCAGTACTTC	CSARKPSGETQYF
TRBV25-1	many	TRBJ2-1	TRBD1	TGTGCCAGCAGTGCCTTCCTTATCCCCGGGACAGGGGATTACAATGAGCAGTTCTTC	CASSAFLIPGTGDYNEQFF
TRBV20-1	many	TRBJ1-1	TRBD1	TGCAGTGCAAATCAGGGGGTAGGGACTGAAGCTTTCTTT	CSANQGVGTEAFF
TRBV3-1	NA	TRBJ2-3	NA	TGTGCCAGCAGCCAAGTTTGGGGAATCACGCAGTATTTT	CASSQVWGITQYF
TRBV9	few	TRBJ1-1	TRBD1	TGTGCCAGCAGCGTAGGCGGGACAGGTCTTATGATGGACACTGAAGCTTTCTTT	CASSVGGTGLMMDTEAFF
TRBV10-1	NA	TRBJ2-1	NA	TGCGCCAGCAGTGAGATGGGGACCACATACAATGAGCAGTTCTTC	CASSEMGTTYNEQFF
TRBV20-1	few	TRBJ2-3	TRBD2	TGCAGTGCTAGTGGTGCGGGAGGCACAGATACGCAGTATTTT	CSASGAGGTDTQYF
TRBV11-1	NA	TRBJ2-3	NA	TGTGCCAGCAGCTTAAGTCGCGGGACCTATGGGGGCACAGATACGCAGTATTTT	CASSLSRGTYGGTDTQYF
TRBV5-1	NA	TRBJ2-7	NA	TGCGCCAGCAGCCGCGGGGACTTCGACTCCTACGAGCAGTACTTC	CASSRGDFDSYEQYF
TRBV14	NA	TRBJ1-1	NA	TGTGCCAGCAGCCGGCTATCCGGCACTGAAGCTTTCTTT	CASSRLSGTEAFF
TRBV10-3	many	TRBJ2-5	NA	TGTGCCATCAGTGAGAAAGAGACCCAGTACTTC	CAISEKETQYF
TRBV4-3	few	TRBJ2-7	NA	TGCGCCAGCAGCCAAGATATGGGGAATACCTACGAGCAGTACTTC	CASSQDMGNTYEQYF
TRBV20-1	few	TRBJ1-2	TRBD1	TGCAGTGCTAGAGGGGGACAGGGCGCGGCTAACTATGGCTACACCTTC	CSARGGQGAANYGYTF
TRBV4-3	few	TRBJ2-1	NA	TGCGCCAGCACCCTGGGGGGTGACTACAATGAGCAGTTCTTC	CASTLGGDYNEQFF
TRBV12-3/TRBV12-4	few	TRBJ1-5	NA	TGTGCCAGCAGTTTCTTCAGCGGGGGTGTAAATCAGCCCCAGCATTTT	CASSFFSGGVNQPQHF
TRBV12-3/TRBV12-4	few	TRBJ2-2	NA	TGTGCCAGCAGTTTAATCGGGGAGCTGTTTTTT	CASSLIGELFF
TRBV7-6	once	TRBJ1-1	NA	TGTGCCAGCAGCTCGACAGAAGGCACTGAAGCTTTCTTT	CASSSTEGTEAFF
TRBV4-2	many	TRBJ1-5	NA	TGTGCCAGCAGCCCCGGACCCCGCAGGGCCGGGGAGCATCAGCCCCAGCATTTT	CASSPGPRRAGEHQPQHF
TRBV5-1	few	TRBJ2-1	NA	TGCGCCAGCAGCCTGGGGCGCGGGTTCAATGAGCAGTTCTTC	CASSLGRGFNEQFF
TRBV5-1	many	TRBJ1-4	NA	TGCGCCAGCAGCTTACAGGGAGGTGATGAAAAACTGTTTTTT	CASSLQGGDEKLFF
TRBV24-1	NA	TRBJ2-2	NA	TGTGCCGCCGGGGCTGCGGGGGCCTCCACCGGGGAGCTGTTTTTT	CAAGAAGASTGELFF
TRBV9	many	TRBJ2-7	NA	TGTGCCAGCAGCGTTTCCCCGGGGGCAGGCTACGAGCAGTACTTC	CASSVSPGAGYEQYF
TRBV10-3	NA	TRBJ2-1	TRBD2	TGTGCCGTCGATCCCAGCGGGGGGGCCATTGAGCAGTTCTTC	CAVDPSGGAIEQFF
TRBV7-9	NA	TRBJ2-6	NA	TGTGCCAGCAGCTCTGAGGCAGGGATGACTGGGGCCAACGTCCTGACTTTC	CASSSEAGMTGANVLTF
TRBV12-3/TRBV12-4	NA	TRBJ2-7	NA	TGTGCCAGCCGCCCCTCACTAGCCTTCTACGAGCAGTACTTC	CASRPSLAFYEQYF
TRBV20-1	NA	TRBJ2-7	NA	TGCAGTGTCGGACCCTACTACGAGCAGTACTTC	CSVGPYYEQYF
TRBV7-2	few	TRBJ2-3	NA	TGTGCCAGCAGCTTAGCGGGGGGCACGCAGTATTTT	CASSLAGGTQYF
TRBV5-1	few	TRBJ1-1	NA	TGCGCCAGCAGCGCCGGACACGGTTTGAACACTGAAGCTTTCTTT	CASSAGHGLNTEAFF
TRBV5-1	NA	TRBJ1-2	NA	TGCGCCAGCAGCCTGGAACGGATCTATGGCTACACCTTC	CASSLERIYGYTF
TRBV20-1	NA	TRBJ2-3	NA	TGCAGTGCTCCCCGGGACTCCCGGGATACGCAGTATTTT	CSAPRDSRDTQYF
TRBV12-3/TRBV12-4	NA	TRBJ2-1	NA	TGTGCCAGCAGTCCACAGGGACGGCACAATGAGCAGTTCTTC	CASSPQGRHNEQFF